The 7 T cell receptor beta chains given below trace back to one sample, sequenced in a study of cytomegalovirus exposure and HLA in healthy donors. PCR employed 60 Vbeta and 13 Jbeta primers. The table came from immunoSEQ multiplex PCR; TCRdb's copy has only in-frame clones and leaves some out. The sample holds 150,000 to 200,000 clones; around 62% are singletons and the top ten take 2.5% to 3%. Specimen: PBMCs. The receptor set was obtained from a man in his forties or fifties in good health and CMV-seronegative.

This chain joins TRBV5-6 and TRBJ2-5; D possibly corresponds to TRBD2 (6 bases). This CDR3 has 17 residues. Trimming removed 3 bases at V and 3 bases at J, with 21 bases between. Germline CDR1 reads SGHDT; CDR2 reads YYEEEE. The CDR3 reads CASSSTPFGTEEETQYF. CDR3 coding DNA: TGTGCCAGCAGCTCCACCCCCTTCGGGACTGAGGAAGAGACCCAGTACTTC.

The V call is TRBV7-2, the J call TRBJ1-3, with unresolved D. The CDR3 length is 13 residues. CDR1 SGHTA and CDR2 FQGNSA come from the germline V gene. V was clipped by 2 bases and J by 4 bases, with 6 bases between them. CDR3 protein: CASSLFMGNTIYF. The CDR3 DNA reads TGTGCCAGCAGCTTATTTATGGGAAACACCATATATTTT.

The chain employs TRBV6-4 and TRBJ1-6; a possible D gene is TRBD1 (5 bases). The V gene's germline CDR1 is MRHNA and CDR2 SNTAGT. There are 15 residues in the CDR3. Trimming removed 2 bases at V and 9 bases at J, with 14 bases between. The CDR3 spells CASSDEARRGSPLHF. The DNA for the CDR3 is TGTGCCAGCAGTGACGAGGCCCGGAGGGGTTCACCCCTCCACTTT.

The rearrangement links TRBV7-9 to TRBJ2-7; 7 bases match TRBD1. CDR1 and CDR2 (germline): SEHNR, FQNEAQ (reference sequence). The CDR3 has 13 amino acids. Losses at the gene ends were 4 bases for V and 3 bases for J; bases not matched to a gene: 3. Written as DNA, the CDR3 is TGTGCCAGCAGCTCCGGGACAGTCTACGAGCAGTACTTC. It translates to CASSSGTVYEQYF.

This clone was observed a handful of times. CDR3 residues: CASSNGGLTGGRNSPLHF. As DNA, the CDR3 is TGTGCCAGCAGCAACGGGGGGCTTACAGGGGGGCGCAATTCACCCCTCCACTTT. The chain has TRBV21-1 and TRBJ1-6; the table's D call of TRBD1 was not tested on the DNA. TRBV21-1 is marked as a pseudogene. The CDR3 loop spans 18 amino acids.

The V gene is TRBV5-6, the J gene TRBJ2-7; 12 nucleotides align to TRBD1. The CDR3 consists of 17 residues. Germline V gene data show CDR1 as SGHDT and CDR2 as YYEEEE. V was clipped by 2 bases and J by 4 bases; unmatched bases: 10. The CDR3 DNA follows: TGTGCCAGCAGCTTCGGGACAGGGGGCGATTGGGGGTACGAGCAGTACTTC. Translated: CASSFGTGGDWGYEQYF.

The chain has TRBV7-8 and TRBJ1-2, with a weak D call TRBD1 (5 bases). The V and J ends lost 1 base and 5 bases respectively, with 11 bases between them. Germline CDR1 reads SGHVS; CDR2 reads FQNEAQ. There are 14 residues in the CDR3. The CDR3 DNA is TGTGCCAGCAGCTTAGGCGGGGCCGGGTATGGCTACACCTTC. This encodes CASSLGGAGYGYTF.